This TCR beta chain was observed in a study of blood T cell repertoires in COVID-19. About the study: Acute and convalescent COVID-19 samples came from the United States, Italy and Spain. Nucleic acid was either cDNA or gDNA, and it came from T cells, B-cell-depleted T cells, or PBMCs.

Original data processing: From reference gene primer amplification, estimates of nucleated cell counts were derived. Sequenced by immunoSEQ multiplex PCR; TCRdb stores in-frame clones only, minus some. From that table come the V and J calls and clone size; the DNA was used to work out D and trimming. The sample yields about 59,000 clones, more than 70% seen once. Sequencing was carried out using peripheral blood. This clonotype was sampled from a man between 60 and 70 years old with acute or convalescent COVID-19.

Here the CDR3 DNA reads TGTGCCAGCAGCTTTATAGGCGGGAGGGAAGAGACCCAGTACTTC. Translation: CASSFIGGREETQYF. This rearrangement joins TRBV7-9 to TRBJ2-5; 9 nucleotides match TRBD2. Germline V gene data show CDR1 as SEHNR and CDR2 as FQNEAQ (reference sequence). The junction had 5 bases not matched to a gene; V was cut back by 3 bases and J by 3 bases. The length of the CDR3 is 15 residues.